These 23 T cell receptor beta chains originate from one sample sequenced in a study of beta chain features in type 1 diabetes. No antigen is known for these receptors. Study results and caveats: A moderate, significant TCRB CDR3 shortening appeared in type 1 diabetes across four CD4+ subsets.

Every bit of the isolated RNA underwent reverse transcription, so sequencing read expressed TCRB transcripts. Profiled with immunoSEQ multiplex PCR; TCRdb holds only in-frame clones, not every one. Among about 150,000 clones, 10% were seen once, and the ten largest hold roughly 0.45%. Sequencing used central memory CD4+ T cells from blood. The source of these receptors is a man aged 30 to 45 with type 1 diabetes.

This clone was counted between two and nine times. CDR3 nucleotide sequence: TGTGCCAGCAGTGAAGATCCGGGACTAGCGGGAGATAATGAGCAGTTCTTC. This encodes CASSEDPGLAGDNEQFF. The chain uses TRBV6-1 and TRBJ2-1; 14 positions agree with TRBD2. This CDR3 has 17 amino acids. CDR1 is MNHNS and CDR2 is SASEGT in the germline V gene. After removal of 1 base from V and 7 bases from J, the junction contained 6 bases not matched to a gene.

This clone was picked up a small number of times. The CDR3 here is CASSAPLGREGLADTQYF. For the CDR3, the DNA is TGTGCCAGCAGCGCCCCGTTGGGGCGGGAGGGCCTCGCAGATACGCAGTATTTT. V and J are TRBV9 and TRBJ2-3; 9 bases agree with TRBD2. The CDR3 has 18 residues. Trimming cost V 3 bases and J 4 bases; bases outside gene matches: 15. Germline-derived CDR1 and CDR2 are SGDLS and YYNGEE.

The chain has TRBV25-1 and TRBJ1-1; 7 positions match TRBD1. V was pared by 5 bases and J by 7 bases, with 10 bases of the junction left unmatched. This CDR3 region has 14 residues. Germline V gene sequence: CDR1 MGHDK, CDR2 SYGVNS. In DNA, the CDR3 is TGTGCCAGCAGTTCCCTGGGACAGCCTCTTGAAGCTTTCTTT. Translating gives CASSSLGQPLEAFF.

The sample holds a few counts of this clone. The CDR3 loop is CASSVDSDSYEQYF. Written as DNA, the CDR3 is TGTGCCAGCAGCGTAGACTCGGACAGTTACGAGCAGTACTTC. The rearrangement joins TRBV9 to TRBJ2-7; D may be TRBD1 (6 bases). Trimming took 0 bases from V and 4 from J, leaving 11 bases between them. The length of the CDR3 is 14 residues. Germline CDR1 SGDLS, CDR2 YYNGEE.

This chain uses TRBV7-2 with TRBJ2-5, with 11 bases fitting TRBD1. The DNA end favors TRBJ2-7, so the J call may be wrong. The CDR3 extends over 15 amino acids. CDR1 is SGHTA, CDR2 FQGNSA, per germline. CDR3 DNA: TGTGCCAGCAGCCCCGGACAGGGGGCAGGCTACGAGCAGTACTTC. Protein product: CASSPGQGAGYEQYF.

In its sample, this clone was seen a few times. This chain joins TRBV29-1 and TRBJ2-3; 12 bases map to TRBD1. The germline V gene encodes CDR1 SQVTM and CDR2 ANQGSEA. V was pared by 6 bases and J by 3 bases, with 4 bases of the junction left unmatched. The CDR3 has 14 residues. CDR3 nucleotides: TGCAGCGTGGGACAGGGGGCAAAGACAGATACGCAGTATTTT. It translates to CSVGQGAKTDTQYF.

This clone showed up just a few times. CDR3 sequence: CASSVTTGGRTDGYTF. The CDR3 region has the DNA TGTGCCAGCAGCGTAACTACAGGGGGCAGAACTGATGGCTACACCTTC. This chain connects TRBV9 to TRBJ1-2; 9 bases are a match to TRBD1. J gave up 6 bases and V 1 base, and 10 bases lay outside the gene matches. Germline V gene lookup returns CDR1 SGDLS and CDR2 YYNGEE. The CDR3 has 16 amino acids.

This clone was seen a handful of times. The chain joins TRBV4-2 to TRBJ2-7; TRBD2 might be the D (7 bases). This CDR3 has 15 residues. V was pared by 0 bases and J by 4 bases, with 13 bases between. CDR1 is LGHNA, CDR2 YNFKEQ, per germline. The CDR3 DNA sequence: TGTGCCAGCAGCCAAGACTTGGCGGGGGCGTACGAGCAGTACTTC. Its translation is CASSQDLAGAYEQYF.

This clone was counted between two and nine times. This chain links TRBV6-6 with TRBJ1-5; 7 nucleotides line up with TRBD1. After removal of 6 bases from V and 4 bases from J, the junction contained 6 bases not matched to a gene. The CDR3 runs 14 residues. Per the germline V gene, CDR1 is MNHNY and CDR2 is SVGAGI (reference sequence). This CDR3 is CASSRRGENQPQHF. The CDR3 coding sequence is TGTGCCAGCAGCCGCAGGGGGGAAAATCAGCCCCAGCATTTT.

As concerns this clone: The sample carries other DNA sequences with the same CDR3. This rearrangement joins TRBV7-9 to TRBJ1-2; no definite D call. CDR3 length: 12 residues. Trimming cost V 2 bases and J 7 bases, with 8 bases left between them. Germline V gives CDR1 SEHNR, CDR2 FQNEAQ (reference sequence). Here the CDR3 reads CASSLWGGGYTF. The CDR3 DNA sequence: TGTGCCAGCAGCTTATGGGGAGGTGGCTACACCTTC. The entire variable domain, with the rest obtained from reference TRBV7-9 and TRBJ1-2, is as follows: DTGVSQNPRHKITKRGQNVTFRCDPISEHNRLYWYRQTLGQGPEFLTYFQNEAQLEKSRLLSDRFSAERPKGSFSTLEIQRTEQGDSAMYLCASSLWGGGYTFGSGTRLTVV.

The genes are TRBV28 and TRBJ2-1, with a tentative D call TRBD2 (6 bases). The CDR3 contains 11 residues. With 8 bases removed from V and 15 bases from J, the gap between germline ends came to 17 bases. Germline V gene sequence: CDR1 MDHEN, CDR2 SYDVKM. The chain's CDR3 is CASRSLGTWFF. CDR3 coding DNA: TGTGCCAGCCGGAGCCTAGGGACTTGGTTCTTC.

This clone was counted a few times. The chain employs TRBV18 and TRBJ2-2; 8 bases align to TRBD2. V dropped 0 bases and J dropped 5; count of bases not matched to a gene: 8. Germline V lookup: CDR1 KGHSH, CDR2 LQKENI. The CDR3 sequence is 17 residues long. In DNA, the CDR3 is TGTGCCAGCTCACCACCGGGCCCGGGAGGGCCGACCGGGGAGCTGTTTTTT. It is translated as CASSPPGPGGPTGELFF.

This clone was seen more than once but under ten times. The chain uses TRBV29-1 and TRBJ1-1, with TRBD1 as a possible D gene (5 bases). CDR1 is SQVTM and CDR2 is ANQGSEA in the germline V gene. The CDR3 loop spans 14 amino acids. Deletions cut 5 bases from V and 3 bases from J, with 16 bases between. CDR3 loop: CSVPNGQGDTEAFF. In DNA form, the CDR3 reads TGCAGCGTTCCGAACGGGCAGGGCGACACTGAAGCTTTCTTT.

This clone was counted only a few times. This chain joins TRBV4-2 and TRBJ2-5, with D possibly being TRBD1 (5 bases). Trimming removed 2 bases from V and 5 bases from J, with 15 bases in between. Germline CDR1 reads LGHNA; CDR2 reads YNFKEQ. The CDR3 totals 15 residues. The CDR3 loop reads CASSQQPRVGETQYF. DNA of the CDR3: TGTGCCAGCAGCCAACAACCCAGGGTAGGGGAGACCCAGTACTTC.

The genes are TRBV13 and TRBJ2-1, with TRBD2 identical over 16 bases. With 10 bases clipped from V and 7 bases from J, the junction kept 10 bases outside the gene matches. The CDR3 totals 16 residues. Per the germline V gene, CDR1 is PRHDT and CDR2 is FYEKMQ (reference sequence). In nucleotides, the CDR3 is TGTGCCATCTCGACCGGGACTAGCGGGAGGGGTAATGAGCAGTTCTTC. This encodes CAISTGTSGRGNEQFF.

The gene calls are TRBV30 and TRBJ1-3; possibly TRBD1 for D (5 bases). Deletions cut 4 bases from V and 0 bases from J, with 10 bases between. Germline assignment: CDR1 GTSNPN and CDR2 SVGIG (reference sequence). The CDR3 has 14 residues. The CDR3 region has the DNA TGTGCCTGGAACGCAGGGATCTCTGGAAACACCATATATTTT. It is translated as CAWNAGISGNTIYF.

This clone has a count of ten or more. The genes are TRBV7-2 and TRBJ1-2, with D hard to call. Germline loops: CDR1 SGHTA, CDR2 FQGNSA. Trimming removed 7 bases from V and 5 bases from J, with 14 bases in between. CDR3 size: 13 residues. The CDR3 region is CASNVNNQYGYTF. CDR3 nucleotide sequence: TGTGCCAGCAACGTTAATAATCAGTATGGCTACACCTTC.

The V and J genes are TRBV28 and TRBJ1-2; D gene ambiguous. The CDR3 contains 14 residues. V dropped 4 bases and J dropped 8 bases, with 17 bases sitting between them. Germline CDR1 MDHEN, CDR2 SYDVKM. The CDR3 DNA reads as TGTGCCAGCAGTTCCGCGAACGGGTGGGAGGGCTACACCTTC. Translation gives CASSSANGWEGYTF.

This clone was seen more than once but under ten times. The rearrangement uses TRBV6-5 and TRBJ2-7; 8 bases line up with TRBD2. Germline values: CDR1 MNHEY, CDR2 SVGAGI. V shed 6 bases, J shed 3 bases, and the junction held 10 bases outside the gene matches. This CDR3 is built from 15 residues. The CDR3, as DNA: TGTGCCAGCAGATCACTAGCGGATCACGGCTACGAGCAGTACTTC. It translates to CASRSLADHGYEQYF.

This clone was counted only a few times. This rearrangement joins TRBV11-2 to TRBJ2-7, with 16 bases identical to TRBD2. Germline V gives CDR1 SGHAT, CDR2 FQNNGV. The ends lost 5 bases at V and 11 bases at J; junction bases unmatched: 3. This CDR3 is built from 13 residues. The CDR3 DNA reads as TGTGCCAGCAGCCCGGGGACTAGCGGGAGGGAGTACTTC. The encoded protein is CASSPGTSGREYF.

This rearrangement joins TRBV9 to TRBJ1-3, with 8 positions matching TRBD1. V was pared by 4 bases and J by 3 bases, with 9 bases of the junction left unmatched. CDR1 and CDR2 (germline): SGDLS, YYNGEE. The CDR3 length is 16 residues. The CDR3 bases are TGTGCCAGCAGCCCGACCGGGACAGGAATTGGAAACACCATATATTTT. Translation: CASSPTGTGIGNTIYF.

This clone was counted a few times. CDR3 coding DNA: TGCGCCAGCAGCTTGGCCTGGGAGGGCACTGAAGCTTTCTTT. Its protein product is CASSLAWEGTEAFF. The chain combines TRBV5-1 with TRBJ1-1, with no clear D. CDR3 length: 14 residues. The germline CDR1 and CDR2 sequences are SGHRS and YFSETQ. V dropped 0 bases and J dropped 4 bases, with 10 bases sitting between them.

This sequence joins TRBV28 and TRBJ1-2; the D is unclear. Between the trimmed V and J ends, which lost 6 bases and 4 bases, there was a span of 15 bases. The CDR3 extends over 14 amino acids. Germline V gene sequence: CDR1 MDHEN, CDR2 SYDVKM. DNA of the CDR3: TGTGCCAGCAGCCCTACTAATGAAGCCTATGGCTACACCTTC. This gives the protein CASSPTNEAYGYTF.